One and the same sample provided the 7 T cell receptor beta chains below, sequenced in a study of response to subunit inactivated influenza vaccine. Using its own MiXCR run on the RT-PCR reads, TCRdb lists one record per CDR3 protein. This table holds about 500,000 distinct CDR3 sequences, 13% found once. Source: PBMCs from blood, taken 40 to 50 days after vaccination. The receptors stem from a man aged 45-65 years who received an inactivated influenza vaccine.

A word on this clonotype: A read error may account for a junction end that differs from germline. This chain links TRBV12-3 or TRBV12-4 with TRBJ2-1; 10 bases are shared with TRBD2. The CDR3 contains 14 residues. The CDR3 reads CASSLSPSGSFGLF. CDR3 nucleotide sequence: TGTGCCAGCAGTTTAAGTCCTAGCGGGAGTTTTGGGCTCTTC.

In its sample, this clonotype was seen a few times. The J gene is TRBJ2-5, the V gene TRBV10-3; 7 bases map to TRBD2. The germline gives CDR1 ENHRY, CDR2 SYGVKD. This CDR3 is built from 15 residues. V lost 2 bases to trimming and J lost 4 bases; unmatched junction nucleotides: 7. The CDR3 is CAISERLAVGETQYF. The CDR3 DNA sequence: TGTGCCATCAGTGAGAGGCTAGCGGTAGGAGAGACCCAGTACTTC.

This clonotype was found many times. J is TRBJ1-5 and V is TRBV29-1; D remains unclear. Germline V CDR1 and CDR2: SQVTM, ANQGSEA. This CDR3 spans 13 amino acids. Trimming pared 6 bases from V and 6 bases from J, leaving 15 bases between. The CDR3 sequence is CSVKRPNPQPQHF. CDR3 sequence (DNA): TGCAGCGTCAAGAGGCCGAACCCTCAGCCCCAGCATTTT.

The genes are TRBV29-1 and TRBJ2-1; no firm D call. The germline CDR1 and CDR2 sequences are SQVTM and ANQGSEA. Trimming took off 4 bases at V and 0 bases at J, with 10 bases between the two ends. The CDR3 covers 14 residues. The DNA of the CDR3 is TGCAGCGTTGCGGAATTCAGCTCCTACAATGAGCAGTTCTTC. Translation gives CSVAEFSSYNEQFF.

This clonotype was observed a few times. The CDR3 coding sequence is TGCAGTGCTAGAGCCCGGGACAGGATCTACGAGCAGTACTTC. Its translation is CSARARDRIYEQYF. The chain couples TRBV20-1 to TRBJ2-7; 8 bases are shared with TRBD1. The CDR3 consists of 14 residues. Germline V gene data show CDR1 as DFQATT and CDR2 as SNEGSKA (reference sequence). The J segment lost 3 bases and the V segment lost 1 base, leaving 5 bases of the junction unmatched.

This clonotype has just a few counts. This chain uses TRBV7-2 with TRBJ2-7, with 9 nucleotides matching TRBD2. Trimming removed 7 bases from V and 1 base from J; junction bases left unmatched: 5. The germline V gene has CDR1 SGHTA and CDR2 FQGNSA. The CDR3 runs 14 residues. The DNA for the CDR3 is TGTGCCAGCATGGGGACTAGCAATTCCTACGAGCAGTACTTC. It is translated as CASMGTSNSYEQYF.

This clonotype was counted between two and nine times. V and J are TRBV5-1 and TRBJ2-5, with 12 bases aligning to TRBD1. The CDR3 length is 17 residues. The V gene's germline CDR1 is SGHRS and CDR2 YFSETQ. J lost 2 bases, V lost 5 bases, and 10 bases had no gene match. As DNA, the CDR3 is TGCGCCAGCAGTATTGGGACAGGGGGCTCGCGGCAAGAGACCCAGTACTTC. It codes for CASSIGTGGSRQETQYF.